These 10 T cell receptor beta chains were sequenced from one sample in a study of cytomegalovirus exposure and HLA in healthy donors. PCR used 60 Vbeta primers and 13 Jbeta primers. Clones were read by immunoSEQ multiplex PCR, and TCRdb kept only the in-frame ones, dropping some. This table holds more than 95,000 clones, around 80% found once. The sequenced sample consisted of PBMCs. The receptor source for this set is a woman between 40 and 55 years old in good health and CMV-seronegative.

The chain combines TRBV5-1 with TRBJ2-6; D is possibly TRBD2 (5 bases). This CDR3 comprises 15 residues. The ends were cut back, 0 bases at V and 2 bases at J, with 6 bases in the middle. Germline-derived CDR1 and CDR2 are SGHRS and YFSETQ. The CDR3 spells CASSLAGAGANVLTF. DNA for the CDR3: TGCGCCAGCAGCTTGGCCGGGGCTGGGGCCAACGTCCTGACTTTC. Based on the CDR3 plus reference TRBV5-1 and TRBJ2-6, the full variable domain is KAGVTQTPRYLIKTRGQQVTLSCSPISGHRSVSWYQQTPGQGLQFLFEYFSETQRNKGNFPGRFSGRQFSNSRSEMNVSTLELGDSALYLCASSLAGAGANVLTFGAGSRLTVL.

The J gene is TRBJ1-5, the V gene TRBV25-1; TRBD1 agrees at 8 bases. Per the germline V gene, CDR1 is MGHDK and CDR2 is SYGVNS. This CDR3 is built from 17 residues. The J segment lost 3 bases and the V segment lost 2 bases, leaving 9 bases of the junction unmatched. In DNA form, the CDR3 reads TGTGCCAGCAGTGAAGGACAGGGTAAGCGACCCAATCAGCCCCAGCATTTT. Its translation is CASSEGQGKRPNQPQHF.

V and J are TRBV9 and TRBJ2-7; D is possibly TRBD2 (5 bases). V lost 3 bases and J 3 bases, leaving 13 bases between the germline ends. Germline values: CDR1 SGDLS, CDR2 YYNGEE. This CDR3 is 14 amino acids long. The CDR3: CASSARPSSYEQYF. DNA of the CDR3: TGTGCCAGCAGCGCTCGTCCTAGCAGCTACGAGCAGTACTTC.

The gene calls are TRBV5-8 and TRBJ1-2, with D unresolved. With 4 bases removed from V and 6 bases from J, the gap between germline ends came to 16 bases. CDR1 is SGHTS and CDR2 is YDEGEE in the germline V gene. The CDR3 has 14 residues. CDR3 residues: CASSPQVTLNGYTF. The CDR3, as DNA: TGTGCCAGCAGCCCCCAGGTTACTCTGAATGGCTACACCTTC.

The rearrangement joins TRBV6-5 to TRBJ1-2; perhaps TRBD1 as D (6 bases). Germline V lookup: CDR1 MNHEY, CDR2 SVGAGI. Trimming took 1 base from V and 6 from J, leaving 15 bases between them. The CDR3 runs 15 residues. The CDR3 DNA is TGTGCCAGCAGTTACTTACAGGGCCCTGGGAATGGCTACACCTTC. Translated, it gives CASSYLQGPGNGYTF.

The table lists this clone with a count of one. This chain connects TRBV28 to TRBJ2-7; perhaps TRBD1 as D (6 bases). This CDR3 region has 13 residues. V shed 10 bases and J shed 2 bases, with 15 bases lying between them. CDR1 is MDHEN and CDR2 is SYDVKM in the germline V gene. CDR3 bases: TGTGCCACCACAGGGCGAATCACCTACGAGCAGTACTTC. As protein: CATTGRITYEQYF.

This clone appeared once. V and J are TRBV7-2 and TRBJ2-5, with 7 bases matching TRBD2. CDR3 length equals 14 residues. J was trimmed by 2 bases and V by 1 base; bases with no gene match: 1. Germline V gives CDR1 SGHTA, CDR2 FQGNSA. CDR3 nucleotide sequence: TGTGCCAGCAGCTTAGGGACTAGACAAGAGACCCAGTACTTC. It codes for CASSLGTRQETQYF.

The V and J genes are TRBV18 and TRBJ2-3; 7 positions agree with TRBD1. From germline, CDR1 is KGHSH and CDR2 LQKENI. The V segment lost 3 bases and the J segment 4 bases; nucleotides outside the gene matches: 10. CDR3 length: 16 amino acids. CDR3 DNA sequence: TGTGCCAGCTCACCCCAGGGGGAACATTCAGCAGATACGCAGTATTTT. Its translation: CASSPQGEHSADTQYF.

The chain couples TRBV4-3 to TRBJ2-7; 8 bases are a match to TRBD1. Looked up from germline, CDR1 is LGHNA and CDR2 is YSLEER. J lost 0 bases, V lost 1 base, and 5 bases had no gene match. This CDR3 has 16 residues. The CDR3 DNA follows: TGCGCCAGCAGCCAAGTCGGAACAGGGGGCTCCTACGAGCAGTACTTC. The encoded protein is CASSQVGTGGSYEQYF.

This chain links TRBV11-2 with TRBJ1-6, with D hard to call. Trimming left V 6 bases short and J 11 bases short, with 14 bases between. This CDR3 has 13 residues. The V gene's germline CDR1 is SGHAT and CDR2 FQNNGV. CDR3 DNA sequence: TGTGCCAGCAGATCTTCCTTACATCCACCCCTCCACTTT. Translating it yields CASRSSLHPPLHF.